This TCR beta chain was profiled in a study of T cell repertoires in cytomegalovirus infection. In TCRdb, the reads were re-called with MiXCR into one record per CDR3 protein. The sample lists over 150,000 distinct CDR3 sequences, approximately 18% seen once, with 20% to 25% in the top ten. In the case of this clonotype: Its antigen is currently unknown.

Overall study results and limits: Totalled public TCR beta family frequency picked out people who carried CMV plus the relevant HLA.

Germline V gene lookup returns CDR1 SEHNR and CDR2 FQNEAQ (reference sequence). The CDR3 consists of 15 residues. V dropped 2 bases and J dropped 5; count of bases not matched to a gene: 8. The chain employs TRBV7-9 and TRBJ1-2; TRBD1 matches 7 bases. Sequenced: CD8+ T cells from PBMCs. The receptor's source is a human donor in good health (CMV status not recorded). Some clones in this sample may be carry-over from other donors' samples. The CDR3 DNA follows: TGTGCCAGCAGCTTATCGGACAGGTCCCCTTATGGCTACACCTTC. This translates into CASSLSDRSPYGYTF.